One and the same sample provided the 23 T cell receptor beta chains below, sequenced in a study of CD8 T cells in ankylosing spondylitis. A single record per CDR3 protein comes from TCRdb applying MiXCR to the 5' RACE reads. The sample carries about 240,000 distinct CDR3 sequences, roughly a tenth recorded once. Material: blood, either unsorted or a sorted T cell fraction (not recorded which). These receptors originate from a male donor with ankylosing spondylitis or in good health (not recorded which).

This clonotype came up many times. This sequence joins TRBV20-1 and TRBJ2-7; 9 bases line up with TRBD2. Losses at the gene ends were 0 bases for V and 0 bases for J; bases not matched to a gene: 6. The CDR3 length is 16 residues. CDR1 is DFQATT, CDR2 SNEGSKA, per germline (reference sequence). In DNA form, the CDR3 reads TGCAGTGCTAGAGATGTGAGCGGGGGGTCCTCCTACGAGCAGTACTTC. It is translated as CSARDVSGGSSYEQYF.

This clonotype has ten or more counts. The V gene is TRBV25-1, the J gene TRBJ2-3; 10 nucleotides match TRBD2. From germline, CDR1 is MGHDK and CDR2 SYGVNS. This CDR3 spans 17 amino acids. With 3 bases clipped from V and 3 bases from J, the junction kept 9 bases outside the gene matches. This chain's CDR3 is CASSESRASGRTDTQYF. CDR3 DNA sequence: TGTGCCAGCAGTGAGTCCCGGGCTAGCGGGAGAACAGATACGCAGTATTTT.

The J gene is TRBJ1-2, the V gene TRBV4-1, with D possibly matching TRBD1 (5 bases). The CDR3 consists of 13 residues. With 1 base removed from V and 5 bases from J, the gap between germline ends came to 8 bases. Germline CDR1 is MGHRA and CDR2 is YSYEKL. The CDR3 loop reads CASSQVQGYGYTF. The CDR3 DNA reads as TGCGCCAGCAGCCAAGTCCAGGGTTATGGCTACACCTTC.

This clonotype was seen at least ten times. The chain uses TRBV27 and TRBJ2-2; 15 bases fit TRBD2. The germline V gene encodes CDR1 MNHEY and CDR2 SMNVEV (reference sequence). The CDR3 consists of 19 residues. Germline trimming cut 4 bases from V and 6 bases from J; bases unmatched to any gene: 12. The CDR3 region is CASSWNSGLAGGGAGELFF. Here the CDR3 DNA reads TGTGCCAGCAGTTGGAACTCGGGACTAGCGGGGGGTGGGGCCGGGGAGCTGTTTTTT.

This clonotype was seen a handful of times. The V gene is TRBV4-1, the J gene TRBJ2-3; D unresolved. Germline CDR1 is MGHRA and CDR2 is YSYEKL. V gave up 0 bases and J gave up 6 bases, with 22 bases separating them. There are 18 residues in the CDR3. The CDR3, as DNA: TGCGCCAGCAGCCAAGATCCCGCGGCGGTCATCCGACGGGATACGCAGTATTTT. Translation: CASSQDPAAVIRRDTQYF.

The chain recombines TRBV27 with TRBJ2-1, with 11 bases that match TRBD2. Trimming took 9 bases from V and 5 from J; bases not matched to a gene: 6. The CDR3 sequence is 14 residues long. Germline V gives CDR1 MNHEY, CDR2 SMNVEV (reference sequence). CDR3 sequence reads: CASLLAGDHNEQFF. For the CDR3, the DNA is TGTGCCAGTCTACTAGCGGGAGACCACAATGAGCAGTTCTTC.

The table lists this clonotype with many counts. The chain uses TRBV29-1 and TRBJ2-5; 9 bases agree with TRBD1. The ends lost 6 bases at V and 9 bases at J; junction bases unmatched: 8. The CDR3 is 12 amino acids. Germline loops: CDR1 SQVTM, CDR2 ANQGSEA. CDR3 region: CSVGGQGIPQYF. The CDR3 DNA reads TGCAGCGTGGGGGGACAGGGTATTCCCCAGTACTTC.

The J gene is TRBJ2-1, the V gene TRBV18; 10 positions match TRBD2. In germline, CDR1 is KGHSH, CDR2 LQKENI. Trimming cost V 4 bases and J 7 bases; bases outside gene matches: 10. The CDR3 loop spans 16 amino acids. DNA of the CDR3: TGTGCCAGCTCACTCACCACTAGCGGGAAAGCAAATGAGCAGTTCTTC. Its protein product is CASSLTTSGKANEQFF.

This clonotype was recorded many times. The chain has TRBV20-1 and TRBJ1-2; 9 nucleotides agree with TRBD1. The CDR3 loop spans 16 amino acids. V dropped 0 bases and J dropped 6; count of bases not matched to a gene: 11. The germline CDR1 and CDR2 sequences are DFQATT and SNEGSKA (reference sequence). CDR3 sequence reads: CSARDLLRDRVDGYTF. The CDR3 nucleotides read TGCAGTGCTAGAGATTTGTTACGGGACAGGGTTGATGGCTACACCTTC.

This clonotype occurred many times. The V gene is TRBV6-2 or TRBV6-3, the J gene TRBJ1-2; D might be TRBD1 (5 bases). The V end lost 2 bases, the J end lost 6 bases, and 13 bases lay between the germline ends. CDR1 and CDR2 from the germline V gene are MNHEY and SVGEGT. The length of the CDR3 is 14 residues. The CDR3 sequence: CASSYGTQINGYTF. In DNA, the CDR3 is TGTGCCAGCAGTTACGGGACGCAAATAAATGGCTACACCTTC.

This clonotype appeared many times. This chain uses TRBV29-1 with TRBJ1-1; D not resolved. Trimming cost V 0 bases and J 0 bases, with 11 bases left between them. There are 15 residues in the CDR3. Per germline, CDR1 SQVTM and CDR2 ANQGSEA. The CDR3 loop is CSVEDPRPMNTEAFF. The CDR3 DNA reads TGCAGCGTTGAAGATCCTAGACCGATGAACACTGAAGCTTTCTTT.

This clonotype came up many times. The chain employs TRBV5-1 and TRBJ1-4, with a weak D call TRBD1 (5 bases). Trimming left V 4 bases short and J 6 bases short, with 10 bases between. Germline V gene lookup returns CDR1 SGHRS and CDR2 YFSETQ. The CDR3 is 13 amino acids. CDR3 DNA: TGCGCCAGCAGCGCCGGGACGTATGAAAAACTGTTTTTT. Its translation: CASSAGTYEKLFF. Together with reference TRBV5-1 and TRBJ1-4, the CDR3 gives the full variable domain: KAGVTQTPRYLIKTRGQQVTLSCSPISGHRSVSWYQQTPGQGLQFLFEYFSETQRNKGNFPGRFSGRQFSNSRSEMNVSTLELGDSALYLCASSAGTYEKLFFGSGTQLSVL.

Ten or more counts support this clonotype. The chain has TRBV20-1 and TRBJ2-7; TRBD2 aligns across 8 bases. This CDR3 is 16 amino acids long. The V gene's germline CDR1 is DFQATT and CDR2 SNEGSKA (reference sequence). J gave up 7 bases and V 0 bases, and 14 bases lay outside the gene matches. CDR3 protein: CSARDGGRLARREQYF. The CDR3 bases are TGCAGTGCTAGAGATGGCGGGAGACTAGCGAGAAGAGAGCAGTACTTC.

This clonotype was recorded at least ten times. V is TRBV20-1 and J is TRBJ2-3; a possible D gene is TRBD2 (5 bases). Between the trimmed V and J ends, which lost 4 bases and 2 bases, there was a span of 13 bases. The CDR3 has 14 amino acids. Per germline, CDR1 DFQATT and CDR2 SNEGSKA (reference sequence). The CDR3 region has the DNA TGCAGTGCTATTAGCGTTCCCCCCACAGATACGCAGTATTTT. Its protein is CSAISVPPTDTQYF.

This clonotype was seen at least ten times. The chain carries TRBV7-8 and TRBJ1-1; maybe TRBD1 (5 bases). CDR3 length equals 16 residues. Between the trimmed V and J ends, which lost 5 bases and 1 base, there was a span of 17 bases. CDR1 is SGHVS, CDR2 FQNEAQ, per germline. CDR3 residues: CASSPTLGPPNTEAFF. The DNA for the CDR3 is TGTGCCAGCAGCCCAACATTGGGACCGCCGAACACTGAAGCTTTCTTT.

This clonotype occurred a few times. The chain couples TRBV28 to TRBJ2-5; 14 bases line up with TRBD2. J gave up 6 bases and V 6 bases, and 9 bases lay outside the gene matches. The CDR3 spans 16 residues. In germline, CDR1 is MDHEN, CDR2 SYDVKM. This chain's CDR3 is CASSTPGLAGVKTQYF. In DNA, the CDR3 is TGTGCCAGCAGCACGCCGGGACTAGCGGGAGTAAAGACCCAGTACTTC. The full variable domain, in which reference TRBV28 and TRBJ2-5 provide the parts outside the CDR3, is DVKVTQSSRYLVKRTGEKVFLECVQDMDHENMFWYRQDPGLGLRLIYFSYDVKMKEKGDIPEGYSVSREKKERFSLILESASTNQTSMYLCASSTPGLAGVKTQYFGPGTRLLVL.

This clonotype was picked up a small number of times. The chain joins TRBV5-1 to TRBJ2-5; D may correspond to TRBD1 or TRBD2 (5 bases each). The CDR3 totals 15 residues. The germline gives CDR1 SGHRS, CDR2 YFSETQ. The V end lost 5 bases, the J end lost 5 bases, and 19 bases lay between the germline ends. CDR3 region: CASSRSGPKEETQYF. The DNA for the CDR3 is TGCGCCAGCAGTAGGTCGGGGCCGAAGGAGGAGACCCAGTACTTC. The full variable domain, in which reference TRBV5-1 and TRBJ2-5 provide the parts outside the CDR3, is KAGVTQTPRYLIKTRGQQVTLSCSPISGHRSVSWYQQTPGQGLQFLFEYFSETQRNKGNFPGRFSGRQFSNSRSEMNVSTLELGDSALYLCASSRSGPKEETQYFGPGTRLLVL.

This clonotype has a handful of counts. The chain carries TRBV20-1 and TRBJ1-6; 9 nucleotides line up with TRBD1. V shed 5 bases, J shed 5 bases, and the junction held 4 bases outside the gene matches. Germline CDR1 is DFQATT and CDR2 is SNEGSKA (reference sequence). The CDR3 has 14 amino acids. CDR3 residues: CSAGRDRDNSPLHF. In nucleotides, the CDR3 is TGCAGTGCTGGCCGGGACAGGGATAATTCACCCCTCCACTTT.

In this sample, this clonotype turned up many times. The chain links TRBV5-1 to TRBJ2-1; the D gene is possibly TRBD1 (5 bases). V lost 1 base and J 4 bases, leaving 15 bases between the germline ends. The CDR3 length is 16 residues. Germline CDR1 and CDR2: SGHRS and YFSETQ. CDR3 sequence: CASSLTSSRGYNEQFF. The DNA of the CDR3 is TGCGCCAGCAGCTTGACTTCGTCAAGGGGTTACAATGAGCAGTTCTTC.

This clonotype showed up many times. This chain's CDR3 is CASSLLSAYEQYF. In DNA, the CDR3 is TGTGCCAGCAGCCTGTTGTCTGCCTACGAGCAGTACTTC. This chain links TRBV7-8 with TRBJ2-7, with no clear D. Germline values: CDR1 SGHVS, CDR2 FQNEAQ. Trimming shortened V by 5 bases and J by 2 bases, and 10 bases separated the two germline ends. This CDR3 is 13 amino acids long.

At least ten counts were recorded for this clonotype. V gene TRBV7-2 combines with J gene TRBJ2-1, with 8 nucleotides matching TRBD2. V shed 0 bases, J shed 6 bases, and the junction held 1 base outside the gene matches. Germline lookup yields CDR1 SGHTA and CDR2 FQGNSA. This CDR3 is built from 14 residues. The CDR3 nucleotides read TGTGCCAGCAGCTTAGCGGGACTAGTCAATGAGCAGTTCTTC. Translation: CASSLAGLVNEQFF.

In its sample, this clonotype was seen many times. The chain carries TRBV7-2 and TRBJ2-2; weak D call: TRBD1 (5 bases). There are 16 residues in the CDR3. Between the trimmed V and J ends, which lost 1 base and 5 bases, there was a span of 14 bases. The V gene's germline CDR1 is SGHTA and CDR2 FQGNSA. The CDR3 here is CASSLGIVRGTGELFF. DNA of the CDR3: TGTGCCAGCAGCTTAGGGATTGTAAGGGGAACCGGGGAGCTGTTTTTT.

The table lists this clonotype with a few counts. The chain combines TRBV30 with TRBJ2-1; D tentatively reads TRBD1 or TRBD2 (5 bases each). The germline V gene has CDR1 GTSNPN and CDR2 SVGIG (reference sequence). CDR3 length: 14 residues. V was clipped by 8 bases and J by 3 bases, with 17 bases between them. CDR3 nucleotide sequence: TGTGCCGCCGAACTAGAGGGGATCTACAATGAGCAGTTCTTC. Protein: CAAELEGIYNEQFF.